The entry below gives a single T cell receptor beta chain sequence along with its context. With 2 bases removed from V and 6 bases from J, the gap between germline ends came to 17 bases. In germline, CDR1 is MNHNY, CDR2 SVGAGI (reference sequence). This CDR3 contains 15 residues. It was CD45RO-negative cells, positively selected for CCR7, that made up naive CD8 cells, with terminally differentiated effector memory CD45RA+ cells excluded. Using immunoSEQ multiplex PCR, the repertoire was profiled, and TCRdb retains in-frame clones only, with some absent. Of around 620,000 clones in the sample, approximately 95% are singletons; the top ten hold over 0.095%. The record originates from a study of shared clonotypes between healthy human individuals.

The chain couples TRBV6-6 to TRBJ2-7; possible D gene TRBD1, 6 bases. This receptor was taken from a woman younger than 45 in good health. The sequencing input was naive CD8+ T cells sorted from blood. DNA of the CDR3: TGTGCCAGCAGTTACCAACAGGGAGAGGCAAGCGAGCAGTACTTC. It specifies CASSYQQGEASEQYF.